The table lists the clone carrying this T cell receptor beta chain with a few counts. The data derive from a study of blood T cell repertoires in COVID-19. Profiling relied on immunoSEQ multiplex PCR, and the TCRdb table lists in-frame clones only, not all of them. The sample includes tens of thousands of clones, about nine tenths seen only once; the top ten take over 12%. What was sequenced was peripheral blood. The receptor was isolated from a male donor with acute or convalescent COVID-19.

The CDR3 DNA reads TGTGCCAGTAGTCTTACGGGACTAGCGGCCGCGATCCACGAGCAGTACTTC. This translates into CASSLTGLAAAIHEQYF. This chain connects TRBV19 to TRBJ2-7; 11 bases fit TRBD2. The trim removed 5 bases at V and 5 bases at J, leaving 14 bases unmatched. The CDR3 length is 17 residues. Germline V CDR1 and CDR2: LNHDA, SQIVND (reference sequence).